This T cell receptor beta chain is drawn from a study of early T cells in non-severe SARS-CoV-2 infection. Study as a whole: Unsorted whole-blood RNA was sequenced in bulk, leaving chains unpaired. Study results and limitations: Missing private and CD4 specificities, VDJdb matching favored anti-spike CD8 responses.

This clonotype was seen ten or more times. Antigen unknown. The germline V and J ends were trimmed by 6 bases and 4 bases, with 13 bases remaining between them. This CDR3 contains 15 residues. Per germline, CDR1 ENHRY and CDR2 SYGVKD. Individually, cDNA molecules had unique molecular identifiers attached to them. TCRdb re-called the 5' RACE reads with MiXCR, one entry per CDR3 protein. The sample holds 35,000 to 40,000 distinct CDR3 sequences, 3% to 4.5% seen once. The material sequenced was whole blood. This chain connects TRBV10-3 to TRBJ1-6; D is uncertain. This TCR derives from an adult who was a healthcare worker with PCR-confirmed SARS-CoV-2 infection or an uninfected control (not recorded which). DNA for the CDR3: TGTGCCATCAGGGGATCAGGAAGATATAATTCACCCCTCCACTTT. Its protein product is CAIRGSGRYNSPLHF.